This is a list of T cell receptor beta chains from one sample in a study of CD4+ T cells in melanoma. The method was immunoSEQ multiplex PCR; TCRdb's version includes in-frame clones alone and lacks a portion of them. This table has more than 90,000 clones, about 92% appearing once. Specimen: peripheral blood. The receptors originated from a human donor with melanoma. The CDR3 runs from the conserved cysteine through the conserved F or W. A D gene is named only where the DNA matches it firmly. Size is omitted from some rows. Given values are once, few, many or a class for expanded clones.

cdr3_nt | cdr3_aa | j_call | clone_size | v_call | d_call
TGTGCCAGTAGTATAAAGGTGGGGGTCAATCAGCCCCAGCATTTT | CASSIKVGVNQPQHF | TRBJ1-5 | - | TRBV19 | -
TGTGCCATCAGTGAGACCCGGACAGAAACAGAGACCCAGTACTTC | CAISETRTETETQYF | TRBJ2-5 | - | TRBV10-3 | -
TGCGCCAGCAGCCAAGAAGAGGGGACAGCAAACTACGAGCAGTACTTC | CASSQEEGTANYEQYF | TRBJ2-7 | once | TRBV4-3 | TRBD1
TGTGCCAGCAGCGTCACCGGACAGTACACAGATACGCAGTATTTT | CASSVTGQYTDTQYF | TRBJ2-3 | - | TRBV9 | -
TGTGCCAGCAGCGTAGGTTACCATAGCACGCAAGAGACCCAGTACTTC | CASSVGYHSTQETQYF | TRBJ2-5 | - | TRBV9 | -
TGTGCCAGCAGTTCTCCCGGTTCTAGCTCTGGAAACACCATATATTTT | CASSSPGSSSGNTIYF | TRBJ1-3 | - | TRBV28 | -
TGTGCCAGCAGTTTCCGGGGTTCGCCCCTCCACTTT | CASSFRGSPLHF | TRBJ1-6 | - | TRBV28 | -
TGTGCCAGCAGTTTAATTCAGACAGGGGGGTACGAGCAGTACTTC | CASSLIQTGGYEQYF | TRBJ2-7 | - | TRBV28 | TRBD1
TGTGCCAGTAGCACCGGGGACAGGGAAGTCAACGAGCAGTACTTC | CASSTGDREVNEQYF | TRBJ2-7 | - | TRBV19 | TRBD1
TGTGCCAGCAGTGCTCAAGGGGACACTGAAGCTTTCTTT | CASSAQGDTEAFF | TRBJ1-1 | - | TRBV6-1 | -
TGTGCCAGCAAATCCCAGGGGGGGAGCACCGGGGAGCTGTTTTTT | CASKSQGGSTGELFF | TRBJ2-2 | few | TRBV6-5 | -
TGTGCCAGTAGCCCGCGGAGGAATGAAAAACTGTTTTTT | CASSPRRNEKLFF | TRBJ1-4 | - | TRBV19 | -
TGTGCCAGCAGCTTAGTGCTCAAACACGAGCAGTACTTC | CASSLVLKHEQYF | TRBJ2-7 | - | TRBV7-2 | -
TGTGCCAGCAGTTTACGGGGACCCTACCTATACGAGCAGTACTTC | CASSLRGPYLYEQYF | TRBJ2-7 | - | TRBV27 | -
TGTGCCAGTCGACCGGGACAGGGGGCGCGGACTGAAGCTTTCTTT | CASRPGQGARTEAFF | TRBJ1-1 | - | TRBV28 | TRBD1
TGTGCCAGCTCACCGGGTGCCCCCCCGAACACCGGGGAGCTGTTTTTT | CASSPGAPPNTGELFF | TRBJ2-2 | - | TRBV18 | -
TGTGCCAGCAGCCACCGGGACCCAGCTTCGACAGATACGCAGTATTTT | CASSHRDPASTDTQYF | TRBJ2-3 | - | TRBV5-6 | -
TGTGCCAGCAGCCCCGCCTCTAGCGGGAGAAGCACAGATACGCAGTATTTT | CASSPASSGRSTDTQYF | TRBJ2-3 | - | TRBV28 | TRBD2
TGTGCCAGCTCACAGACAGGGTACTACAATGAGCAGTTCTTC | CASSQTGYYNEQFF | TRBJ2-1 | once | TRBV18 | TRBD1
TGTGCCAGCAGTGCGGAAGAGACCCAGTACTTC | CASSAEETQYF | TRBJ2-5 | - | TRBV6-6 | -
TGTGCCAGCTGCCAGGGGGCAGGGCAGCCCCAGCATTTT | CASCQGAGQPQHF | TRBJ1-5 | - | TRBV18 | TRBD1
TGTGCCAGCAGCTTGGTTCTGGGGGGTGGACAGTACGAGCAGTACTTC | CASSLVLGGGQYEQYF | TRBJ2-7 | - | TRBV5-1 | -
TGTGCCAGCAGTCACAGGAAGGGGGGCTCGGACTATGGCTACACCTTC | CASSHRKGGSDYGYTF | TRBJ1-2 | - | TRBV25-1 | -
TGTGCCAGTAGGACTCAACAGGGGTCCACAGATACGCAGTATTTT | CASRTQQGSTDTQYF | TRBJ2-3 | - | TRBV19 | TRBD1
TGCGCCAGCAGCTTTAACCTAGCCGACAATGAGCAGTTCTTC | CASSFNLADNEQFF | TRBJ2-1 | - | TRBV5-1 | -
TGTGCCAGCAGTAAGACAGGGTCCGGAAACACCATATATTTT | CASSKTGSGNTIYF | TRBJ1-3 | - | TRBV6-6 | TRBD1
TGTGCCAGCAGCTCACTAGCAACTAGCACAGATACGCAGTATTTT | CASSSLATSTDTQYF | TRBJ2-3 | - | TRBV7-3 | -
TGTGCCATCAGTGAGACTGGCGAGGGAATAGGAACAGATACGCAGTATTTT | CAISETGEGIGTDTQYF | TRBJ2-3 | - | TRBV10-3 | -
TGTGCCAGCAGTTTTGGAGGCTACGAGCAGTACTTC | CASSFGGYEQYF | TRBJ2-7 | - | TRBV27 | -
TGTGCCAGCAGTGAGCGAGCGTATCAAGAGACCCAGTACTTC | CASSERAYQETQYF | TRBJ2-5 | few | TRBV6-1 | -
TGTGCCAGTCTCGGGTTGGGGAACACTGAAGCTTTCTTT | CASLGLGNTEAFF | TRBJ1-1 | - | TRBV19 | -